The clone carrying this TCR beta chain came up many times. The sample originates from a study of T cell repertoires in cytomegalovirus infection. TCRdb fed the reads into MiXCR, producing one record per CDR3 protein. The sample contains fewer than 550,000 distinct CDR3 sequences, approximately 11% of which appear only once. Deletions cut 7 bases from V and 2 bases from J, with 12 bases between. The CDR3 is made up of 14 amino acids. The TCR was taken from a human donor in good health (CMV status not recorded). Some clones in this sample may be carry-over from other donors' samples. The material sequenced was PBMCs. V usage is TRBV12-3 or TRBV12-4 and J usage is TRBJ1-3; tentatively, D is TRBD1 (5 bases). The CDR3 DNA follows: TGTGCCAGCAACCGGGAAGGGGCTGGAAACACCATATATTTT. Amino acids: CASNREGAGNTIYF.